Listed below are T cell receptor beta chains from one sample, sequenced in a study of blood T cell repertoires in COVID-19. Sequencing was performed with immunoSEQ multiplex PCR; in TCRdb, only in-frame clones are kept and a portion is missing. Here the sample spans roughly 15,000 clones, over 70% being singletons. The sequencing sample was made of peripheral blood. Source of these receptors: a woman in her seventies with active COVID-19. Each CDR3 is given with its conserved first and last residue. Each record gives: D gene, CDR3 length, clone size, V gene, J gene, CDR3 DNA, CDR3 protein. D genes are given only for firm matches. Size tells how often a clone was seen (once, few, many) or the class of an expanded clone, and some rows leave it out.

d_gene: .; len: 14; abundance: .; v_gene: TRBV27; j_gene: TRBJ2-6; CDR3nt: TGTGCCAGCAGTTACAGTGCGGGGGCCAACGTCCTGACTTTC; CDR3aa: CASSYSAGANVLTF
d_gene: TRBD2; len: 16; abundance: .; v_gene: TRBV5-1; j_gene: TRBJ2-3; CDR3nt: TGCGCCAGCACCCTTGCTAGCGGGAGGTCCACAGATACGCAGTATTTT; CDR3aa: CASTLASGRSTDTQYF
d_gene: .; len: 11; abundance: .; v_gene: TRBV7-2; j_gene: TRBJ1-2; CDR3nt: .; CDR3aa: CASSLVGAGTF
d_gene: TRBD1; len: 15; abundance: .; v_gene: TRBV6-5; j_gene: TRBJ1-4; CDR3nt: TGTGCCAGCACCCCTTCAAGGACAGGGAATGAAAAACTGTTTTTT; CDR3aa: CASTPSRTGNEKLFF
d_gene: TRBD2; len: 16; abundance: .; v_gene: TRBV7-2; j_gene: TRBJ2-1; CDR3nt: TGTGCCAGCAGCTTAGCGGGAGGGCTCACCTACAATGAGCAGTTCTTC; CDR3aa: CASSLAGGLTYNEQFF
d_gene: .; len: 18; abundance: .; v_gene: TRBV28; j_gene: TRBJ2-2; CDR3nt: TGTGCCAGCAGTTTACGCCCACAGGGCAGGCGGAACACCGGGGAGCTGTTTTTT; CDR3aa: CASSLRPQGRRNTGELFF
d_gene: .; len: 12; abundance: .; v_gene: TRBV2; j_gene: TRBJ1-5; CDR3nt: TGTGCCAGCAGCCTAGGAGCTCAGCCCCAGCATTTT; CDR3aa: CASSLGAQPQHF
d_gene: .; len: 12; abundance: .; v_gene: TRBV28; j_gene: TRBJ1-5; CDR3nt: TGTGCCAGCAGTTTAAGAACTGAACCCCAGCATTTT; CDR3aa: CASSLRTEPQHF
d_gene: .; len: 15; abundance: once; v_gene: TRBV5-1; j_gene: TRBJ2-2; CDR3nt: TGCGCCAGCAGCTTAGAAGACATGGGCACCGGGGAGCTGTTTTTT; CDR3aa: CASSLEDMGTGELFF
d_gene: .; len: 11; abundance: once; v_gene: TRBV2; j_gene: TRBJ2-1; CDR3nt: TGTGCCAGCACCGGGAACAATGAGCAGTTCTTC; CDR3aa: CASTGNNEQFF
d_gene: .; len: 13; abundance: .; v_gene: TRBV5-5; j_gene: TRBJ1-1; CDR3nt: TGTGCCAGCAGCTTGGGGTACAGGGTCGGGGCTTTCTTT; CDR3aa: CASSLGYRVGAFF